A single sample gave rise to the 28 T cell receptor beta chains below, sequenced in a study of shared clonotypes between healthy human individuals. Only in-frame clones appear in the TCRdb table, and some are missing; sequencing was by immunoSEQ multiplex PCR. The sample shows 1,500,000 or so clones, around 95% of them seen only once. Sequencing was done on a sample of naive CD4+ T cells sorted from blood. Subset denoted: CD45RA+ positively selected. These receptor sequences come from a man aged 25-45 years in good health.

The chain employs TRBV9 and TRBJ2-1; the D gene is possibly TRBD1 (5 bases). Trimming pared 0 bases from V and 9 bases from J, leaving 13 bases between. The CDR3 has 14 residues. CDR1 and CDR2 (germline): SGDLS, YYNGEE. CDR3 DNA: TGTGCCAGCAGCGTAGGCCCAGGGTATGCTGAGCAGTTCTTC. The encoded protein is CASSVGPGYAEQFF.

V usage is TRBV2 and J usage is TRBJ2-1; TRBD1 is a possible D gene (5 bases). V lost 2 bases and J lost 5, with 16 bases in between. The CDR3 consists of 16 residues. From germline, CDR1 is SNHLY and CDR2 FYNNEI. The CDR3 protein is CASSELGLSYHNEQFF. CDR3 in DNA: TGTGCCAGCAGTGAATTGGGGCTGTCGTACCACAATGAGCAGTTCTTC. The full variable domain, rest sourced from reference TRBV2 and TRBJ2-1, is EPEVTQTPSHQVTQMGQEVILRCVPISNHLYFYWYRQILGQKVEFLVSFYNNEISEKSEIFDDQFSVERPDGSNFTLKIRSTKLEDSAMYFCASSELGLSYHNEQFFGPGTRLTVL.

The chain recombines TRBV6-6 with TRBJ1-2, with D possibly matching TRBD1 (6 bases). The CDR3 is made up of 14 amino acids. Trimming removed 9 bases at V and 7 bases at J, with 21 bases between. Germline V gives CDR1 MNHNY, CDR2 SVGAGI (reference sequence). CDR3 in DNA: TGTGCCAGTCTAAACCCCCAGGGGATTGGTGGCTACACCTTC. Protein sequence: CASLNPQGIGGYTF.

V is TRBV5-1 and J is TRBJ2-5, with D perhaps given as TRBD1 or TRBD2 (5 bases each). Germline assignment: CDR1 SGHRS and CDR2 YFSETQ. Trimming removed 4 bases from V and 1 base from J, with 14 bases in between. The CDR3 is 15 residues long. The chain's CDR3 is CASSTGASTQETQYF. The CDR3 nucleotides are TGCGCCAGCAGCACCGGGGCATCCACCCAAGAGACCCAGTACTTC.

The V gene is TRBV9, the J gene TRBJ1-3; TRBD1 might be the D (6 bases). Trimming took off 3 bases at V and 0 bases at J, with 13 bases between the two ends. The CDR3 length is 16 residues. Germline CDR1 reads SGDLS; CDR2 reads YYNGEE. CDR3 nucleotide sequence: TGTGCCAGCAGCGCTTTCAGGGGCCCCTCTGGAAACACCATATATTTT. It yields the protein CASSAFRGPSGNTIYF.

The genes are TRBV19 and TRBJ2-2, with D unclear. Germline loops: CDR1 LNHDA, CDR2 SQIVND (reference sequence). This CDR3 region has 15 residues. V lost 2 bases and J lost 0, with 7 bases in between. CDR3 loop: CASSIRLTNTGELFF. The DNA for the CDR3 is TGTGCCAGTAGTATAAGGTTAACGAACACCGGGGAGCTGTTTTTT.

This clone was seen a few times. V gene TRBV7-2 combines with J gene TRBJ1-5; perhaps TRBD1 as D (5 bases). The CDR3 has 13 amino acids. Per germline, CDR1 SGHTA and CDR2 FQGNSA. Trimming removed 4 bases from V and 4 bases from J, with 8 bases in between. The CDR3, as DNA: TGTGCCAGCAGCTCCTACAGGAATCAGCCCCAGCATTTT. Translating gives CASSSYRNQPQHF.

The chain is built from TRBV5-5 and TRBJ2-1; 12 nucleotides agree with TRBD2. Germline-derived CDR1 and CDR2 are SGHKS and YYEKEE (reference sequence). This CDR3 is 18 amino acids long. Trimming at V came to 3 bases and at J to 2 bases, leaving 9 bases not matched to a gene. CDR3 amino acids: CASSSDGLAGLAYNEQFF. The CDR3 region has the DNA TGTGCCAGCAGCTCGGACGGACTAGCGGGGCTAGCCTACAATGAGCAGTTCTTC.

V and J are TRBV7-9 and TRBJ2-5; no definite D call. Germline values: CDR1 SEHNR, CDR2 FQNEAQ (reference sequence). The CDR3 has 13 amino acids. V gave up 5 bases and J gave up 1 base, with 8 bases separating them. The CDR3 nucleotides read TGTGCCAGCAGCCGACCCGGCCAAGAGACCCAGTACTTC. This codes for CASSRPGQETQYF.

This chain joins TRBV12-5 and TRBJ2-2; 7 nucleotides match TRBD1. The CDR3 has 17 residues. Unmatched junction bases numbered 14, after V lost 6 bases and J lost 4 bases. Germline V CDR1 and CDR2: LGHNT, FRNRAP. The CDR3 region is CASGIQTRGQGTGELFF. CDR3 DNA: TGTGCTAGTGGAATCCAAACTAGGGGGCAGGGCACCGGGGAGCTGTTTTTT.

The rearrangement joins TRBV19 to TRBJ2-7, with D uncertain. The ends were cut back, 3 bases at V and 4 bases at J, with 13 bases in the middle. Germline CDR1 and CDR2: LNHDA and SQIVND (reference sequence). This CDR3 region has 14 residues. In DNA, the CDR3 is TGTGCCAGTAGTATGCGACATCTGACGTACGAGCAGTACTTC. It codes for CASSMRHLTYEQYF. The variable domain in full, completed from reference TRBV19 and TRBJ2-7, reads DGGITQSPKYLFRKEGQNVTLSCEQNLNHDAMYWYRQDPGQGLRLIYYSQIVNDFQKGDIAEGYSVSREKKESFPLTVTSAQKNPTAFYLCASSMRHLTYEQYFGPGTRLTVT.

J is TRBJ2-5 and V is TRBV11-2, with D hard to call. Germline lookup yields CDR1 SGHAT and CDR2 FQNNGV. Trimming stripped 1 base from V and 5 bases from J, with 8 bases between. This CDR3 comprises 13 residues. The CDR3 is CASSLGTTETQYF. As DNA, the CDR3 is TGTGCCAGCAGCTTAGGGACGACTGAGACCCAGTACTTC. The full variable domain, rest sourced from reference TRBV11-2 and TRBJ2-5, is EAGVAQSPRYKIIEKRQSVAFWCNPISGHATLYWYQQILGQGPKLLIQFQNNGVVDDSQLPKDRFSAERLKGVDSTLKIQPAKLEDSAVYLCASSLGTTETQYFGPGTRLLVL.

Here the CDR3 reads CASKGLTDTQYF. In nucleotides, the CDR3 is TGTGCCAGCAAGGGACTGACAGATACGCAGTATTTT. V and J are TRBV2 and TRBJ2-3; D is possibly TRBD2 (6 bases). Trimming took off 7 bases at V and 3 bases at J, with 8 bases between the two ends. This CDR3 has 12 residues. Per germline, CDR1 SNHLY and CDR2 FYNNEI.

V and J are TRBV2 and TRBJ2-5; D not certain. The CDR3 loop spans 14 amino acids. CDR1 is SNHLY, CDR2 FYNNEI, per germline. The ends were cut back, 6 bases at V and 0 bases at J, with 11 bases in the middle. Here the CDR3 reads CASSPDQYQETQYF. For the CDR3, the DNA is TGTGCCAGCAGCCCAGACCAGTACCAAGAGACCCAGTACTTC. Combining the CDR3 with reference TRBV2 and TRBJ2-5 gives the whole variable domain EPEVTQTPSHQVTQMGQEVILRCVPISNHLYFYWYRQILGQKVEFLVSFYNNEISEKSEIFDDQFSVERPDGSNFTLKIRSTKLEDSAMYFCASSPDQYQETQYFGPGTRLLVL.

The DNA of the CDR3 is TGTGCCAGTAGTATCAGTGGGTTGCCCTACGAGCAGTACTTC. Translating it yields CASSISGLPYEQYF. The chain uses TRBV19 and TRBJ2-7; D unresolved. There are 14 residues in the CDR3. Trimming cost V 3 bases and J 2 bases, with 11 bases left between them. Per germline, CDR1 LNHDA and CDR2 SQIVND (reference sequence).

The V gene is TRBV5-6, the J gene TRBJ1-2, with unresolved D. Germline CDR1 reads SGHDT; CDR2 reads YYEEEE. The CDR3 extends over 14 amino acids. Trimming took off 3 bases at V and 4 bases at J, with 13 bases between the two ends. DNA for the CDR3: TGTGCCAGCAGCTCCGGGAAAACTCCCTATGGCTACACCTTC. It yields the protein CASSSGKTPYGYTF.

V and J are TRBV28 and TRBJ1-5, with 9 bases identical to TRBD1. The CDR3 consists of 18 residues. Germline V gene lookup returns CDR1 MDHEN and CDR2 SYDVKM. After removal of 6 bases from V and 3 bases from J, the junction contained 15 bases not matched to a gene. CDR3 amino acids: CASRQRPHGTGNNQPQHF. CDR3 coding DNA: TGTGCCAGCAGACAACGACCCCACGGGACAGGGAACAATCAGCCCCAGCATTTT.

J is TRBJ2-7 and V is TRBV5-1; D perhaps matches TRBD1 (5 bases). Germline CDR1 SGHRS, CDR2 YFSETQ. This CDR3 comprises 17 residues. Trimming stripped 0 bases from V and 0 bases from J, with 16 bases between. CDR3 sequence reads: CASSLAPQGFNSYEQYF. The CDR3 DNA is TGCGCCAGCAGCTTGGCCCCTCAGGGATTCAACTCCTACGAGCAGTACTTC. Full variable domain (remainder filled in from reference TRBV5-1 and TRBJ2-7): KAGVTQTPRYLIKTRGQQVTLSCSPISGHRSVSWYQQTPGQGLQFLFEYFSETQRNKGNFPGRFSGRQFSNSRSEMNVSTLELGDSALYLCASSLAPQGFNSYEQYFGPGTRLTVT.

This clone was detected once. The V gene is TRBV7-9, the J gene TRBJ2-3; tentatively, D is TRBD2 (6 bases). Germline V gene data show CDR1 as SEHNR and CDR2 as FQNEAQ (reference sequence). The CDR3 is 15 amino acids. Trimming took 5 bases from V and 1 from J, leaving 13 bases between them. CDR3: CASSAGLPRTDTQYF. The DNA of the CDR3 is TGTGCCAGCAGCGCGGGACTGCCGCGCACAGATACGCAGTATTTT.

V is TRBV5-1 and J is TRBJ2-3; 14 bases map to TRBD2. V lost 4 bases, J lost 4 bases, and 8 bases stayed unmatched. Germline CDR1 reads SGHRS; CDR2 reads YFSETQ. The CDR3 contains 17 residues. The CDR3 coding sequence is TGCGCCAGCAGCCCCCCTGGGACTAGCGGGAGCGCAGATACGCAGTATTTT. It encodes CASSPPGTSGSADTQYF.

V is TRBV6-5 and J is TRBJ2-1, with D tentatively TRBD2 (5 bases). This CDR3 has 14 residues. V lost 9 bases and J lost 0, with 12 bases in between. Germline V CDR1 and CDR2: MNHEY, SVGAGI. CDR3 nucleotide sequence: TGTGCCAGTCGGGAACAGAGCTCCTACAATGAGCAGTTCTTC. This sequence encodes CASREQSSYNEQFF.

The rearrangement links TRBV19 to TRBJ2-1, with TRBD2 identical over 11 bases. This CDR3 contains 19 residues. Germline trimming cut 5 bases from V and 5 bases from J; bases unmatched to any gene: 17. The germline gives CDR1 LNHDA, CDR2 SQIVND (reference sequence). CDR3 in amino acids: CASSLTTGLAEVWDNEQFF. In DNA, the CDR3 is TGTGCCAGTAGTTTAACAACGGGACTAGCGGAAGTCTGGGACAATGAGCAGTTCTTC.

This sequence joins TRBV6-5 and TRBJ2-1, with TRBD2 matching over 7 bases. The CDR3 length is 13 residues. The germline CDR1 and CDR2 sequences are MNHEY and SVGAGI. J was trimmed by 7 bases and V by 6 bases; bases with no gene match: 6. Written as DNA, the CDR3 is TGTGCCAGCAGCCCCCCCGGGAGGAATGAGCAGTTCTTC. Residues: CASSPPGRNEQFF.

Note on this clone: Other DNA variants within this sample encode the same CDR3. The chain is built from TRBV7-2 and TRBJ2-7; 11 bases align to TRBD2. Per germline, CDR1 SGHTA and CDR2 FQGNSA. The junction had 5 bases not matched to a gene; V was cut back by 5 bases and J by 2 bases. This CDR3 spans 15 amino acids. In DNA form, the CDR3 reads TGTGCCAGCAGCCTACTAGCGGGAGATACCTACGAGCAGTACTTC. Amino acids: CASSLLAGDTYEQYF.

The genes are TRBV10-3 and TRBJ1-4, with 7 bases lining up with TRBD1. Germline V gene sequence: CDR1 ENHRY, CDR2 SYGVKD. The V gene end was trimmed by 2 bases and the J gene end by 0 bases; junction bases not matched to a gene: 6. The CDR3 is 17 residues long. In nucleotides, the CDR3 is TGTGCCATCAGTGAGGGGGACAGACGAACAACTAATGAAAAACTGTTTTTT. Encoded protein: CAISEGDRRTTNEKLFF.

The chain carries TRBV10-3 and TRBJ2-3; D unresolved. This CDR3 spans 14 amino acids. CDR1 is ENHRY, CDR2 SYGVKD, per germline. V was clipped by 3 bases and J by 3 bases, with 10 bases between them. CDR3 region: CAISEQIITDTQYF. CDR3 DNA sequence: TGTGCCATCAGTGAACAGATTATTACAGATACGCAGTATTTT.

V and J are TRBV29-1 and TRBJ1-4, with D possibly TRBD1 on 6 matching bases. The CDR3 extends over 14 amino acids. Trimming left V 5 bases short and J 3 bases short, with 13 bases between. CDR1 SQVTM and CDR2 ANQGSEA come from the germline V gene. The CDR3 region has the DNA TGCAGCGTTCTACCCGCAGGGGCTAATGAAAAACTGTTTTTT. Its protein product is CSVLPAGANEKLFF.

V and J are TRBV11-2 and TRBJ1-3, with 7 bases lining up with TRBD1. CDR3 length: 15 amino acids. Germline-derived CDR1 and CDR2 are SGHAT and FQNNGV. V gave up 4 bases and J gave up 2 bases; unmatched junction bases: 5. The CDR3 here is CASSSRGTAGNTIYF. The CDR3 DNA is TGTGCCAGCAGCTCCCGAGGGACAGCTGGAAACACCATATATTTT.